This passage covers 32 T cell receptor beta chains from one sample sequenced in a study of blood T cell repertoires in COVID-19. The assay was immunoSEQ multiplex PCR, and TCRdb's table has in-frame clones only and misses some. The sample shows about 120,000 clones, about 80% of them seen only once. Sequences were obtained from peripheral blood. These receptors all come from a man aged 65 to 79 with active or convalescent COVID-19.

This clone came up once. The chain carries TRBV14 and TRBJ1-1, with TRBD1 identical over 9 bases. The V gene end was trimmed by 3 bases and the J gene end by 10 bases; junction bases not matched to a gene: 12. CDR1 is SGHDN, CDR2 FVKESK, per germline. This CDR3 region has 15 residues. CDR3 sequence (DNA): TGTGCCAGCAGCCAGACGTTGGGACAGGGTGGTTTAGCTTTCTTT. It is translated as CASSQTLGQGGLAFF.

This chain links TRBV19 with TRBJ1-1; TRBD1 is a possible D gene (6 bases). Trimming took 6 bases from V and 4 from J, leaving 15 bases between them. This CDR3 contains 14 residues. Germline CDR1 reads LNHDA; CDR2 reads SQIVND (reference sequence). The DNA for the CDR3 is TGTGCCAGTAGCCCCACAGGGCTAGGCACTGAAGCTTTCTTT. Translation: CASSPTGLGTEAFF. Variable domain in full (rest from reference TRBV19 and TRBJ1-1): DGGITQSPKYLFRKEGQNVTLSCEQNLNHDAMYWYRQDPGQGLRLIYYSQIVNDFQKGDIAEGYSVSREKKESFPLTVTSAQKNPTAFYLCASSPTGLGTEAFFGQGTRLTVV.

This sequence joins TRBV28 and TRBJ2-7, with TRBD1 as a possible D gene (6 bases). Trimming took 7 bases from V and 3 from J, leaving 7 bases between them. The CDR3 length is 11 residues. Germline CDR1 reads MDHEN; CDR2 reads SYDVKM. The CDR3 region is CASMDSYEQYF. CDR3 coding DNA: TGTGCCAGCATGGACAGCTACGAGCAGTACTTC. Based on the CDR3 plus reference TRBV28 and TRBJ2-7, the full variable domain is DVKVTQSSRYLVKRTGEKVFLECVQDMDHENMFWYRQDPGLGLRLIYFSYDVKMKEKGDIPEGYSVSREKKERFSLILESASTNQTSMYLCASMDSYEQYFGPGTRLTVT.

The gene calls are TRBV6-2 or TRBV6-3 and TRBJ1-1; unclear D gene. V gave up 5 bases and J gave up 0 bases, with 10 bases separating them. CDR3 length equals 14 residues. In germline, CDR1 is MNHEY, CDR2 SVGEGT. This CDR3 reads CASSIWQLNTEAFF. The DNA for the CDR3 is TGTGCCAGCAGTATATGGCAACTGAACACTGAAGCTTTCTTT.

The chain uses TRBV28 and TRBJ2-3; 14 bases map to TRBD2. In germline, CDR1 is MDHEN, CDR2 SYDVKM. The CDR3 covers 17 residues. V shed 1 base, J shed 6 bases, and the junction held 6 bases outside the gene matches. The CDR3 loop is CASSLLGTSGRGDTQYF. The CDR3 DNA reads as TGTGCCAGCAGTTTATTGGGGACTAGCGGGAGAGGGGATACGCAGTATTTT.

The chain has TRBV6-5 and TRBJ2-1; 7 bases map to TRBD1. Germline CDR1 MNHEY, CDR2 SVGAGI. CDR3 length equals 11 residues. Trimming at V came to 7 bases and at J to 12 bases, leaving 6 bases not matched to a gene. The DNA of the CDR3 is TGTGCCAGCACCACAGGGGTGGGGCAGTTCTTC. Encoded protein: CASTTGVGQFF.

The chain carries TRBV7-3 and TRBJ1-1, with a possible D match to TRBD1 (5 bases). Trimming took 1 base from V and 1 from J, leaving 10 bases between them. The CDR3 totals 15 residues. Germline V gene data show CDR1 as SGHTA and CDR2 as FQGTGA. The DNA for the CDR3 is TGTGCCAGCAGCTTAATGGGGGGACCGAACACTGAAGCTTTCTTT. Residues: CASSLMGGPNTEAFF.

This chain links TRBV7-9 with TRBJ2-7, with TRBD1 identical over 8 bases. Germline lookup yields CDR1 SEHNR and CDR2 FQNEAQ (reference sequence). V shed 3 bases and J 3 bases; nucleotides not matched to a gene: 10. There are 16 residues in the CDR3. The CDR3 reads CASSFPRTGPFYEQYF. As DNA, the CDR3 is TGTGCCAGCAGCTTTCCCCGGACAGGGCCTTTCTACGAGCAGTACTTC.

This clone was counted between two and nine times. V gene TRBV19 combines with J gene TRBJ1-2, with TRBD1 matching over 7 bases. This CDR3 is built from 15 residues. CDR1 and CDR2 from the germline V gene are LNHDA and SQIVND (reference sequence). The junction had 11 bases not matched to a gene; V was cut back by 6 bases and J by 4 bases. CDR3 region: CASSLTGVTSYGYTF. As DNA, the CDR3 is TGTGCCAGTAGCCTAACAGGGGTCACCTCCTATGGCTACACCTTC. The complete variable domain, with remaining parts taken from reference TRBV19 and TRBJ1-2, reads DGGITQSPKYLFRKEGQNVTLSCEQNLNHDAMYWYRQDPGQGLRLIYYSQIVNDFQKGDIAEGYSVSREKKESFPLTVTSAQKNPTAFYLCASSLTGVTSYGYTFGSGTRLTVV.

The chain recombines TRBV7-8 with TRBJ2-5; the match to TRBD2 covers 7 bases. The trim removed 6 bases at V and 1 base at J, leaving 8 bases unmatched. CDR1 is SGHVS, CDR2 FQNEAQ, per germline. The CDR3 runs 15 residues. The CDR3 nucleotides are TGTGCCAGCAGTTTTGCTGGGGGGGGCCAAGAGACCCAGTACTTC. Its protein product is CASSFAGGGQETQYF.

The chain uses TRBV9 and TRBJ1-1, with TRBD1 matching 8 bases. The CDR3 is made up of 14 amino acids. Germline V gene lookup returns CDR1 SGDLS and CDR2 YYNGEE. The V gene end was trimmed by 4 bases and the J gene end by 1 base; junction bases not matched to a gene: 3. The CDR3 here is CASSRDRGNTEAFF. The CDR3 DNA follows: TGTGCCAGCAGCAGAGACAGGGGGAACACTGAAGCTTTCTTT.

The gene calls are TRBV5-4 and TRBJ2-7; possible D gene TRBD2, 6 bases. Per the germline V gene, CDR1 is SGHNT and CDR2 is YYREEE (reference sequence). The CDR3 length is 15 residues. The germline V and J ends were trimmed by 1 base and 4 bases, with 15 bases remaining between them. CDR3 region: CASSLPGGAGYEQYF. CDR3 nucleotide sequence: TGTGCCAGCAGCTTGCCGGGCGGGGCAGGGTACGAGCAGTACTTC.

This rearrangement joins TRBV11-3 to TRBJ2-3; D might be TRBD1 (5 bases). Per the germline V gene, CDR1 is SGHNT and CDR2 is YENEEA. Deletions cut 0 bases from V and 4 bases from J, with 14 bases between. This CDR3 has 16 residues. The CDR3 nucleotides read TGTGCCAGCAGCTTAGATCTCGGAGAAGGGGCAGATACGCAGTATTTT. This encodes CASSLDLGEGADTQYF.

The genes are TRBV5-6 and TRBJ2-1; D ambiguous. The CDR3 contains 11 residues. Trimming took 0 bases from V and 9 from J, leaving 4 bases between them. CDR1 SGHDT and CDR2 YYEEEE come from the germline V gene. The CDR3 nucleotides read TGTGCCAGCAGCTTGGCCTTTGAGCAGTTCTTC. This encodes CASSLAFEQFF.

Only one count was recorded for this clone. CDR3: CASSWDSSGNTIYF. The CDR3 DNA reads as TGTGCCAGCAGTTGGGACAGCTCTGGAAACACCATATATTTT. The rearrangement joins TRBV6-2 or TRBV6-3 to TRBJ1-3; 7 bases map to TRBD1. CDR3 length: 14 amino acids. The V gene end was trimmed by 4 bases and the J gene end by 0 bases; junction bases not matched to a gene: 0. The germline gives CDR1 MNHEY, CDR2 SVGEGT.

The V and J genes are TRBV5-5 and TRBJ2-1; TRBD2 agrees at 12 bases. J was trimmed by 4 bases and V by 2 bases; bases with no gene match: 4. The germline CDR1 and CDR2 sequences are SGHKS and YYEKEE (reference sequence). This CDR3 comprises 16 residues. The CDR3 loop reads CASSLGLAGIYNEQFF. CDR3 bases: TGTGCCAGCAGCTTAGGACTAGCGGGGATATACAATGAGCAGTTCTTC. The full variable domain, rest sourced from reference TRBV5-5 and TRBJ2-1, is DAGVTQSPTHLIKTRGQQVTLRCSPISGHKSVSWYQQVLGQGPQFIFQYYEKEERGRGNFPDRFSARQFPNYSSELNVNALLLGDSALYLCASSLGLAGIYNEQFFGPGTRLTVL.

This chain joins TRBV7-2 and TRBJ1-2; 7 nucleotides match TRBD1. J lost 4 bases, V lost 7 bases, and 12 bases had no gene match. This CDR3 contains 15 residues. Germline lookup yields CDR1 SGHTA and CDR2 FQGNSA. The CDR3 reads CASMAGTVRVYGYTF. The CDR3 nucleotides are TGTGCCAGCATGGCCGGGACAGTCAGAGTCTATGGCTACACCTTC.

The chain combines TRBV19 with TRBJ2-3; 8 positions match TRBD1. Looked up from germline, CDR1 is LNHDA and CDR2 is SQIVND (reference sequence). The CDR3 runs 14 residues. The trim removed 5 bases at V and 4 bases at J, leaving 5 bases unmatched. The chain's CDR3 is CASSGGQGADTQYF. Here the CDR3 DNA reads TGTGCCAGTAGTGGAGGACAGGGTGCAGATACGCAGTATTTT. Full variable domain (rest looked up from reference TRBV19 and TRBJ2-3): DGGITQSPKYLFRKEGQNVTLSCEQNLNHDAMYWYRQDPGQGLRLIYYSQIVNDFQKGDIAEGYSVSREKKESFPLTVTSAQKNPTAFYLCASSGGQGADTQYFGPGTRLTVL.

The chain recombines TRBV7-6 with TRBJ2-2, with TRBD1 matching over 7 bases. V lost 5 bases, J lost 1 base, and 4 bases stayed unmatched. Per the germline V gene, CDR1 is SGHVS and CDR2 is FNYEAQ. The CDR3 is 15 residues long. In DNA, the CDR3 is TGTGCCAGCAGCCTTCGGACAGGGAACACCGGGGAGCTGTTTTTT. It encodes CASSLRTGNTGELFF.

The gene calls are TRBV4-2 and TRBJ2-1, with TRBD2 identical over 11 bases. The CDR3 is 16 amino acids. CDR1 and CDR2 (germline): LGHNA, YNFKEQ. Trimming at V came to 0 bases and at J to 4 bases, leaving 2 bases not matched to a gene. CDR3 protein: CASSQDGTSGYNEQFF. DNA for the CDR3: TGTGCCAGCAGCCAAGACGGGACTAGCGGTTACAATGAGCAGTTCTTC.

This clone was observed a few times. The V and J genes are TRBV5-1 and TRBJ2-5; a weak D match, TRBD1 (5 bases). The V end lost 0 bases, the J end lost 5 bases, and 5 bases lay between the germline ends. Germline assignment: CDR1 SGHRS and CDR2 YFSETQ. CDR3 length: 12 residues. The CDR3 region has the DNA TGCGCCAGCAGCTTGGAGGGGGAGACCCAGTACTTC. Translated: CASSLEGETQYF.

This chain uses TRBV15 with TRBJ1-1; TRBD1 might be the D (5 bases). The CDR3 contains 17 residues. The germline V gene encodes CDR1 LNHNV and CDR2 YYDKDF (reference sequence). Trimming cost V 0 bases and J 5 bases, with 19 bases left between them. The CDR3 DNA is TGTGCCACCAGCAGAGAGCAGGGCAGTGGTTTTCGGACTGAAGCTTTCTTT. This encodes CATSREQGSGFRTEAFF.

In nucleotides, the CDR3 is TGTGCCAGCAGCTTATCGGGGGGCAGGAACACTGAAGCTTTCTTT. Protein: CASSLSGGRNTEAFF. The V call is TRBV7-2, the J call TRBJ1-1; possible D gene TRBD1, 6 bases. CDR3 size: 15 residues. Germline CDR1 reads SGHTA; CDR2 reads FQGNSA. V was pared by 2 bases and J by 1 base, with 11 bases between.

The CDR3 sequence: CASSRGDRATNEKLFF. CDR3 nucleotides: TGTGCCAGCAGCCGGGGGGACAGGGCAACTAATGAAAAACTGTTTTTT. The chain employs TRBV3-1 (or the pseudogene TRBV3-2) and TRBJ1-4; 9 bases fit TRBD1. This CDR3 has 16 amino acids. With V trimmed by 4 bases and J by 0 bases, 3 bases remained unmatched. CDR1 is LGHDT, CDR2 YNNKEL, per germline (reference sequence).

CDR3 loop: CASREPTSYGYTF. The CDR3 bases are TGTGCCAGCAGAGAGCCTACCTCCTATGGCTACACCTTC. This rearrangement joins TRBV6-5 to TRBJ1-2; no firm D call. This CDR3 is 13 amino acids long. Germline V gives CDR1 MNHEY, CDR2 SVGAGI. Trimming took 6 bases from V and 4 from J, leaving 12 bases between them.

This sequence joins TRBV7-8 and TRBJ1-1; D perhaps matches TRBD1 (6 bases). Looked up from germline, CDR1 is SGHVS and CDR2 is FQNEAQ. This CDR3 contains 13 residues. The V gene lost 2 bases and the J gene lost 9 bases, with 13 bases spanning the gap. The chain's CDR3 is CASSLYREGKAFF. The CDR3 bases are TGTGCCAGCAGCTTATACAGGGAAGGAAAAGCTTTCTTT.

The chain has TRBV7-3 and TRBJ2-1, with 7 bases that match TRBD2. This CDR3 comprises 17 residues. Trimming at V came to 0 bases and at J to 0 bases, leaving 5 bases not matched to a gene. The germline CDR1 and CDR2 sequences are SGHTA and FQGTGA. In nucleotides, the CDR3 is TGTGCCAGCAGCTTAACAGGGCGGGGGTACTCCTACAATGAGCAGTTCTTC. Translation: CASSLTGRGYSYNEQFF.

This clone occurred a few times. The rearrangement joins TRBV25-1 to TRBJ1-6; D is possibly TRBD1 (5 bases). V lost 5 bases to trimming and J lost 10 bases, with 12 bases between them. The CDR3 totals 13 residues. Germline V CDR1 and CDR2: MGHDK, SYGVNS. CDR3 coding DNA: TGTGCCAGCAGTTTGTCAGGGCAATCACCCCTCCACTTT. The encoded protein is CASSLSGQSPLHF. Filled out from reference TRBV25-1 and TRBJ1-6, the complete variable domain reads EADIYQTPRYLVIGTGKKITLECSQTMGHDKMYWYQQDPGMELHLIHYSYGVNSTEKGDLSSESTVSRIRTEHFPLTLESARPSHTSQYLCASSLSGQSPLHFGNGTRLTVT.

Regarding this clone: This sample includes further DNA sequences coding for the same CDR3. The rearrangement uses TRBV5-1 and TRBJ2-3; 8 bases match TRBD2. After removal of 2 bases from V and 3 bases from J, the junction contained 8 bases not matched to a gene. Germline-derived CDR1 and CDR2 are SGHRS and YFSETQ. The CDR3 has 16 amino acids. CDR3 coding DNA: TGCGCCAGCAGCTTAGGATTAGCGGGACTTACAGATACGCAGTATTTT. Protein: CASSLGLAGLTDTQYF.

The chain has TRBV7-9 and TRBJ2-7, with 9 bases that match TRBD1. Germline CDR1 reads SEHNR; CDR2 reads FQNEAQ (reference sequence). The CDR3 sequence is 14 residues long. The J segment lost 0 bases and the V segment lost 5 bases, leaving 2 bases of the junction unmatched. CDR3 loop: CASSTGQGSYEQYF. Here the CDR3 DNA reads TGTGCCAGCAGCACGGGACAGGGCTCCTACGAGCAGTACTTC.

The CDR3 loop is CASSLLSGRYDEQFF. DNA for the CDR3: TGTGCCAGCAGCTTATTAAGCGGGAGGTACGATGAGCAGTTCTTC. This chain connects TRBV7-2 to TRBJ2-1; TRBD2 aligns across 9 bases. In germline, CDR1 is SGHTA, CDR2 FQGNSA. The CDR3 loop spans 15 amino acids. The V segment lost 2 bases and the J segment 8 bases; nucleotides outside the gene matches: 7. The entire variable domain, with the rest obtained from reference TRBV7-2 and TRBJ2-1, is as follows: GAGVSQSPSNKVTEKGKDVELRCDPISGHTALYWYRQSLGQGLEFLIYFQGNSAPDKSGLPSDRFSAERTGGSVSTLTIQRTQQEDSAVYLCASSLLSGRYDEQFFGPGTRLTVL.

The chain joins TRBV4-3 to TRBJ1-2; 7 bases line up with TRBD1. Unmatched junction bases numbered 0, after V lost 1 base and J lost 4 bases. The CDR3 length is 13 residues. Germline-derived CDR1 and CDR2 are LGHNA and YSLEER. This chain's CDR3 is CASSQAGGYGYTF. DNA of the CDR3: TGCGCCAGCAGCCAAGCAGGGGGCTATGGCTACACCTTC.